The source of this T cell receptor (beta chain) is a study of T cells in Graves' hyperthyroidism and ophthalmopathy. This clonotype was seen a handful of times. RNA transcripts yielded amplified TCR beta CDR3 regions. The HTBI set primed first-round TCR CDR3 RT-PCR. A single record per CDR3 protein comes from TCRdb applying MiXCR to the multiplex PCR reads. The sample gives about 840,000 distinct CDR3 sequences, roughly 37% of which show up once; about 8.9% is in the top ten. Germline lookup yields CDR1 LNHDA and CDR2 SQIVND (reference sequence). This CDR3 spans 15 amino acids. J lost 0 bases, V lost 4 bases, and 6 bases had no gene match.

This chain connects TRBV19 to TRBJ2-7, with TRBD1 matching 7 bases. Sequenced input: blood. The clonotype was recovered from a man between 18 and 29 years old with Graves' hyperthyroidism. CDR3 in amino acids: CASSKGTVPSYEQYF. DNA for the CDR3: TGTGCCAGTAGTAAGGGGACAGTTCCCTCCTACGAGCAGTACTTC.